These 22 T cell receptor beta chains were all obtained from the same sample, sequenced in a study of blood T cell repertoires in COVID-19. Produced via immunoSEQ multiplex PCR; TCRdb's table is partial and in-frame only. The data contain 310,000 or so clones, roughly 87% of them singletons. Sequencing used peripheral blood. These TCRs come from a man aged 25 to 40 with COVID-19, enrolled during active disease.

The chain carries TRBV11-1 and TRBJ2-1, with a possible D match to TRBD1 (7 bases). The germline CDR1 and CDR2 sequences are SGHAT and FQDESV (reference sequence). V was trimmed by 3 bases and J by 5 bases, leaving 17 bases between them. This CDR3 comprises 16 residues. The CDR3 sequence is CASSLGQGGSHNEQFF. The CDR3 nucleotides are TGTGCCAGCAGCTTGGGGCAGGGGGGATCCCACAATGAGCAGTTCTTC.

The chain is built from TRBV2 and TRBJ2-1, with D uncertain. V gave up 4 bases and J gave up 0 bases, with 13 bases separating them. The germline V gene has CDR1 SNHLY and CDR2 FYNNEI. CDR3 size: 16 residues. Written as DNA, the CDR3 is TGTGCCAGCAGTGGGTCCTCATTGAGCTCCTACAATGAGCAGTTCTTC. Translating it yields CASSGSSLSSYNEQFF. Full variable domain (rest looked up from reference TRBV2 and TRBJ2-1): EPEVTQTPSHQVTQMGQEVILRCVPISNHLYFYWYRQILGQKVEFLVSFYNNEISEKSEIFDDQFSVERPDGSNFTLKIRSTKLEDSAMYFCASSGSSLSSYNEQFFGPGTRLTVL.

The count of this clone is one. The chain links TRBV27 to TRBJ2-1; 9 bases line up with TRBD2. V lost 2 bases and J lost 3; bases outside the gene matches: 2. The CDR3 length is 15 residues. Germline V CDR1 and CDR2: MNHEY, SMNVEV (reference sequence). CDR3 coding DNA: TGTGCCAGCAGTTTAGGACTAGCGTTCTACAATGAGCAGTTCTTC. Its protein is CASSLGLAFYNEQFF.

The V gene is TRBV4-3, the J gene TRBJ1-1; 7 bases align to TRBD1. Germline lookup yields CDR1 LGHNA and CDR2 YSLEER. This CDR3 region has 14 residues. V lost 4 bases and J lost 2; bases outside the gene matches: 4. CDR3 sequence reads: CASSRDRPNTEAFF. CDR3 sequence (DNA): TGCGCCAGCAGCCGGGACAGACCTAACACTGAAGCTTTCTTT.

The DNA of the CDR3 is TGTGCCAGCAGTTTCCCGCTTGGACAGGGAAAAGAGACCCAGTACTTC. This gives the protein CASSFPLGQGKETQYF. The J gene is TRBJ2-5, the V gene TRBV28; 8 bases match TRBD1. The CDR3 is made up of 16 amino acids. Germline V gene sequence: CDR1 MDHEN, CDR2 SYDVKM. Trimming removed 3 bases from V and 3 bases from J; junction bases left unmatched: 9.

The gene calls are TRBV4-3 and TRBJ2-3; a possible D gene is TRBD2 (5 bases). The CDR3 is 15 amino acids. CDR1 is LGHNA, CDR2 YSLEER, per germline. The V end lost 0 bases, the J end lost 3 bases, and 10 bases lay between the germline ends. The CDR3 DNA follows: TGCGCCAGCAGCCAAGAATGGGCGGGTACAGATACGCAGTATTTT. Its translation: CASSQEWAGTDTQYF.

The gene calls are TRBV29-1 and TRBJ2-7; 9 bases match TRBD1. V lost 7 bases and J lost 1; bases outside the gene matches: 8. Germline CDR1 and CDR2: SQVTM and ANQGSEA. The CDR3 extends over 14 amino acids. CDR3 nucleotide sequence: TGCAGCGCTAGAACCGGGACAGGGTCCTACGAGCAGTACTTC. Its translation: CSARTGTGSYEQYF.

The rearrangement links TRBV14 to TRBJ2-6, with TRBD1 identical over 7 bases. The germline V gene has CDR1 SGHDN and CDR2 FVKESK. J gave up 2 bases and V 5 bases, and 6 bases lay outside the gene matches. The CDR3 is 16 residues long. The CDR3 protein is CASSYDRVPGANVLTF. The CDR3 nucleotides are TGTGCCAGCAGCTACGACAGGGTCCCTGGGGCCAACGTCCTGACTTTC.

This rearrangement joins TRBV27 to TRBJ1-4; TRBD1 matches 8 bases. There are 16 residues in the CDR3. CDR1 and CDR2 (germline): MNHEY, SMNVEV (reference sequence). V shed 3 bases, J shed 5 bases, and the junction held 8 bases outside the gene matches. Here the CDR3 reads CASSLAPDRANEKLFF. In nucleotides, the CDR3 is TGTGCCAGCAGTTTGGCCCCGGACAGGGCGAATGAAAAACTGTTTTTT.

This chain connects TRBV24-1 to TRBJ2-3, with unresolved D. The CDR3 extends over 16 amino acids. V lost 2 bases and J lost 0, with 11 bases in between. Germline-derived CDR1 and CDR2 are KGHDR and SFDVKD. This CDR3 is CATSDSQYASTDTQYF. The CDR3 bases are TGTGCCACCAGTGATTCCCAGTACGCTAGCACAGATACGCAGTATTTT.

The chain is built from TRBV21-1 and TRBJ2-7; TRBD1 is the table's D call, not checked against the DNA. TRBV21-1 is tagged as a pseudogene. This CDR3 has 15 residues. Here the CDR3 reads CASSKVQDRVHEQYF. In DNA form, the CDR3 reads TGTGCCAGCAGCAAAGTGCAGGACAGGGTCCACGAGCAGTACTTC.

V and J are TRBV19 and TRBJ1-4, with D possibly matching TRBD1 (5 bases). CDR1 is LNHDA, CDR2 SQIVND, per germline (reference sequence). The CDR3 extends over 13 amino acids. Trimming took 6 bases from V and 6 from J, leaving 11 bases between them. The DNA for the CDR3 is TGTGCCAGTAGCTCCCAGGGCTATGAAAAACTGTTTTTT. It codes for CASSSQGYEKLFF. Combining the CDR3 with reference TRBV19 and TRBJ1-4 gives the whole variable domain DGGITQSPKYLFRKEGQNVTLSCEQNLNHDAMYWYRQDPGQGLRLIYYSQIVNDFQKGDIAEGYSVSREKKESFPLTVTSAQKNPTAFYLCASSSQGYEKLFFGSGTQLSVL.

The rearrangement uses TRBV19 and TRBJ2-1, with D possibly matching TRBD2 (8 bases). The ends were cut back, 3 bases at V and 2 bases at J, with 11 bases in the middle. The CDR3 sequence is 15 residues long. The germline V gene has CDR1 LNHDA and CDR2 SQIVND (reference sequence). This chain's CDR3 is CASSISGTAYNEQFF. The DNA of the CDR3 is TGTGCCAGTAGTATTAGCGGGACAGCCTACAATGAGCAGTTCTTC. Looking up the rest from reference TRBV19 and TRBJ2-1 gives the full variable domain: DGGITQSPKYLFRKEGQNVTLSCEQNLNHDAMYWYRQDPGQGLRLIYYSQIVNDFQKGDIAEGYSVSREKKESFPLTVTSAQKNPTAFYLCASSISGTAYNEQFFGPGTRLTVL.

The chain combines TRBV7-2 with TRBJ1-2, with unresolved D. V lost 2 bases, J lost 2 bases, and 15 bases lay in between. The CDR3 spans 16 residues. Looked up from germline, CDR1 is SGHTA and CDR2 is FQGNSA. In DNA, the CDR3 is TGTGCCAGCAGCTTAACCCCTCCCGGGGTCAACTATGGCTACACCTTC. It yields the protein CASSLTPPGVNYGYTF.

The chain couples TRBV7-2 to TRBJ2-5; TRBD1 matches at 7 bases. The V segment lost 5 bases and the J segment 7 bases; nucleotides outside the gene matches: 4. In germline, CDR1 is SGHTA, CDR2 FQGNSA. The CDR3 contains 12 residues. This chain's CDR3 is CASSRDSGTQYF. CDR3 DNA: TGTGCCAGCAGCCGGGACAGCGGGACCCAGTACTTC.

The chain employs TRBV19 and TRBJ1-5; D unresolved. The V end was cut by 6 bases, the J end by 6 bases, with 12 bases between. Germline assignment: CDR1 LNHDA and CDR2 SQIVND (reference sequence). The CDR3 is 13 amino acids. CDR3 residues: CASRTVPGQPQHF. CDR3 nucleotide sequence: TGTGCCAGTAGGACCGTCCCAGGTCAGCCCCAGCATTTT.

The chain has TRBV27 and TRBJ2-5, with a tentative D call TRBD2 (6 bases). The CDR3 has 12 amino acids. The germline V and J ends were trimmed by 6 bases and 7 bases, with 12 bases remaining between them. Germline V gene data show CDR1 as MNHEY and CDR2 as SMNVEV (reference sequence). Here the CDR3 reads CASSPLGGTQYF. CDR3 nucleotides: TGTGCCAGCAGCCCTCTGGGGGGGACCCAGTACTTC.

This chain joins TRBV24-1 and TRBJ2-1, with TRBD2 identical over 14 bases. The V gene's germline CDR1 is KGHDR and CDR2 SFDVKD. V was pared by 2 bases and J by 9 bases, with 5 bases of the junction left unmatched. The CDR3 has 16 residues. The CDR3 protein is CATSDSGLAGVGEQFF. The CDR3 nucleotides are TGTGCCACCAGTGATTCGGGACTAGCGGGGGTTGGTGAGCAGTTCTTC.

The genes are TRBV6-2 or TRBV6-3 and TRBJ1-1; no clear D gene. Germline V gene sequence: CDR1 MNHEY, CDR2 SVGEGT. Deletions cut 5 bases from V and 3 bases from J, with 10 bases between. The CDR3 sequence is 13 residues long. For the CDR3, the DNA is TGTGCCAGCAGTGGAGGCTATCACACTGAAGCTTTCTTT. This codes for CASSGGYHTEAFF.

This chain uses TRBV10-1 with TRBJ1-1, with D possibly TRBD1 on 6 matching bases. This CDR3 has 16 residues. V was clipped by 4 bases and J by 6 bases, with 21 bases between them. Germline V gene sequence: CDR1 WNHNN, CDR2 SYGVQD (reference sequence). The CDR3 nucleotides are TGCGCCAGCAGTGGTACAGGGAGGGCGGGTGAGGCTGAAGCTTTCTTT. Protein sequence: CASSGTGRAGEAEAFF.

V is TRBV5-4 and J is TRBJ2-3; possibly TRBD1 for D (5 bases). Between the trimmed V and J ends, which lost 0 bases and 2 bases, there was a span of 13 bases. CDR3 length: 16 amino acids. Germline loops: CDR1 SGHNT, CDR2 YYREEE (reference sequence). The CDR3 sequence: CASSLGGPPTTDTQYF. In DNA form, the CDR3 reads TGTGCCAGCAGCTTGGGGGGCCCCCCCACCACAGATACGCAGTATTTT.

V and J are TRBV30 and TRBJ2-1, with 7 positions matching TRBD2. This CDR3 has 15 residues. The ends lost 0 bases at V and 3 bases at J; junction bases unmatched: 5. The germline gives CDR1 GTSNPN, CDR2 SVGIG (reference sequence). The DNA for the CDR3 is TGTGCCTGGAGTGTCGGAGCGGGATTCTACAATGAGCAGTTCTTC. The encoded protein is CAWSVGAGFYNEQFF.